The subject of this entry is one T cell receptor beta chain. The antigen is not known. This sample stems from a study of post-analysis software for immune sequencing data. Regarding the study as a whole: Compared with controls, patients had more of 4 to 6 TRBV segments, including TRBV5-6, TRBV5-1 and TRBV20-1. There was significantly lower normalized Chao1 diversity in multiple sclerosis patients than in controls.

Researchers reported that TCR beta cDNA libraries carried unique molecular identifiers. The yield from around 1 to 10 million T cells was roughly 0.5 million cDNA molecules in total. MiXCR was run by TCRdb on the PCR reads, yielding one entry per CDR3 protein. Altogether about 540,000 distinct CDR3 sequences are present, around 34% being singletons, with the ten largest covering around 6.1%. Between the trimmed V and J ends, which lost 7 bases and 5 bases, there was a span of 16 bases. CDR3 length equals 14 residues. The receptor was derived from a girl under 18 with multiple sclerosis. The sample consisted of blood. This chain connects TRBV12-3 or TRBV12-4 to TRBJ2-3; no reliable D call. CDR3 nucleotides: TGTGCCAGCATAAACGGAATACAGAAAGATACGCAGTATTTT. Its translation: CASINGIQKDTQYF.